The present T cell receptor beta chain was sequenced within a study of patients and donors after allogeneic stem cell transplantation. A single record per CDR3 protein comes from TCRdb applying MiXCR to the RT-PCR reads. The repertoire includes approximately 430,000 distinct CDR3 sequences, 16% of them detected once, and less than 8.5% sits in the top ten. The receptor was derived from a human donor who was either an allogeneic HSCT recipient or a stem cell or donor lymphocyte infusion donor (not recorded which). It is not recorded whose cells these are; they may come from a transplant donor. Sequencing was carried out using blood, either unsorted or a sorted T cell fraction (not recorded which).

This CDR3 reads CASSPLPAQGAEAFF. The CDR3 nucleotides read TGCGCCAGCAGCCCTCTTCCAGCCCAGGGCGCTGAAGCTTTCTTT. The chain recombines TRBV4-3 with TRBJ1-1, with D tentatively TRBD1 (5 bases). The CDR3 length is 15 residues. The V and J ends lost 4 bases and 6 bases respectively, with 18 bases between them. In germline, CDR1 is LGHNA, CDR2 YSLEER.